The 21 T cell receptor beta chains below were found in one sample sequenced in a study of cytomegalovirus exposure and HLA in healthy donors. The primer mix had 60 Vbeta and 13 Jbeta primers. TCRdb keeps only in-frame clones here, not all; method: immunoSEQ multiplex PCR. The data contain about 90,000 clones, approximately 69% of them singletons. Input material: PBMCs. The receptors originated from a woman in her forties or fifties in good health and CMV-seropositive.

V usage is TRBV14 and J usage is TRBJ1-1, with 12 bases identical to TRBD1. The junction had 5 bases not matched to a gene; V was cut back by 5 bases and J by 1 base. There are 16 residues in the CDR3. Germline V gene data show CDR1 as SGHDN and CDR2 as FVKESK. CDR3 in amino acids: CASSNPGQGANTEAFF. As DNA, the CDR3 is TGTGCCAGCAGCAACCCGGGACAGGGGGCGAACACTGAAGCTTTCTTT.

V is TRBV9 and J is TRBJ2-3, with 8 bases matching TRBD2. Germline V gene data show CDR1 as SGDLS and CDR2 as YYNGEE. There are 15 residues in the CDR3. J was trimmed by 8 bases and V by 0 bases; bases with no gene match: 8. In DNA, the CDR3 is TGTGCCAGCAGCGTAGACCGGGGGGGTTGGGTTACGCAGTATTTT. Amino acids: CASSVDRGGWVTQYF.

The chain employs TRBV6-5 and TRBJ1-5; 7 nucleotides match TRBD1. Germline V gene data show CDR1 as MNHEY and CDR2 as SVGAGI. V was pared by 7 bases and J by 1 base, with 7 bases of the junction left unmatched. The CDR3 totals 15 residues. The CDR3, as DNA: TGTGCCAGCATGACAGGGATGAGGAGCAATCAGCCCCAGCATTTT. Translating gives CASMTGMRSNQPQHF.

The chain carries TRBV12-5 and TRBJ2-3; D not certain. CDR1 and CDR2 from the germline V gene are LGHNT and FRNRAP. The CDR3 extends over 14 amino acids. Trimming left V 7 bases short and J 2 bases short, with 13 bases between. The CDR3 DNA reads TGTGCTAGTGCTCCCGGTCAAAACACAGATACGCAGTATTTT. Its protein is CASAPGQNTDTQYF.

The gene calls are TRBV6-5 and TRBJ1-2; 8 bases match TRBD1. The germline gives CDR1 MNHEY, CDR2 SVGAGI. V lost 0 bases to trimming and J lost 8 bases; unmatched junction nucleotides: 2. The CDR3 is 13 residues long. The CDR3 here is CASSYSTGGGYTF. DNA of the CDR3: TGTGCCAGCAGTTACTCAACAGGGGGAGGCTACACCTTC.

For the CDR3, the DNA is TGTGCCAGCAGTTACTCGAATTCCAGGGGGCGAGGAGGCTACACCTTC. Protein product: CASSYSNSRGRGGYTF. The rearrangement links TRBV6-5 to TRBJ1-2; 8 bases map to TRBD1. The CDR3 totals 16 residues. V lost 0 bases to trimming and J lost 8 bases; unmatched junction nucleotides: 11. Germline V lookup: CDR1 MNHEY, CDR2 SVGAGI.

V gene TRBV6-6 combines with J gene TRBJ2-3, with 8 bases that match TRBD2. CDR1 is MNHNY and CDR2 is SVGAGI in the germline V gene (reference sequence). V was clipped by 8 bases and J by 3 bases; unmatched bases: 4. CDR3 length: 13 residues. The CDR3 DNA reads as TGTGCCAGCGTTTCGGGGGGGACAGATACGCAGTATTTT. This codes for CASVSGGTDTQYF.

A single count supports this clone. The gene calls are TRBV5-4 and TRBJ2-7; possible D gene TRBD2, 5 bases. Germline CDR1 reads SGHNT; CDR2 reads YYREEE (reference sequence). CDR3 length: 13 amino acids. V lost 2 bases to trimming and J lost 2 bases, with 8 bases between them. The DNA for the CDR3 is TGTGCCAGCAGCTTCACGGGGACCTACGAGCAGTACTTC. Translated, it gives CASSFTGTYEQYF.

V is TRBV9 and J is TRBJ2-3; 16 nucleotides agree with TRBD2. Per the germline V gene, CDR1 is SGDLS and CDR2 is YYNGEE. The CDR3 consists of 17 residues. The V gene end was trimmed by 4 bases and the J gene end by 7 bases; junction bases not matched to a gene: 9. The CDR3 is CASSPPGLAGGLHTQYF. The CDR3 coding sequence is TGTGCCAGCAGCCCCCCGGGACTAGCGGGGGGGCTTCATACGCAGTATTTT.

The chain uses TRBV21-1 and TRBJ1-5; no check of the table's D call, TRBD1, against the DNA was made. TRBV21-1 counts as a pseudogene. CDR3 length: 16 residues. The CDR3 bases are TGTGCCAGCAGCAAAGTATCATACACGATCAATCAGCCCCAGCATTTT. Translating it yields CASSKVSYTINQPQHF.

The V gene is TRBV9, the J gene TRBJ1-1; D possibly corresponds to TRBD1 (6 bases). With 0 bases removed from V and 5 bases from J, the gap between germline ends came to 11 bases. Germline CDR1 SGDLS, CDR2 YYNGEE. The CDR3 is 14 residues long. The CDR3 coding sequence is TGTGCCAGCAGCGTAGAGCAGGGGAGTACTGAAGCTTTCTTT. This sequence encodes CASSVEQGSTEAFF.

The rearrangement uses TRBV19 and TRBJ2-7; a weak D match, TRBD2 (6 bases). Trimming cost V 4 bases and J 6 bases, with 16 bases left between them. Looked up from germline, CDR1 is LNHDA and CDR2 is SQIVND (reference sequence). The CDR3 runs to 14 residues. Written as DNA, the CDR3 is TGTGCCAGTAGTACTTTCGGGGGTTCAGTCGAGCAGTACTTC. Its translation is CASSTFGGSVEQYF.

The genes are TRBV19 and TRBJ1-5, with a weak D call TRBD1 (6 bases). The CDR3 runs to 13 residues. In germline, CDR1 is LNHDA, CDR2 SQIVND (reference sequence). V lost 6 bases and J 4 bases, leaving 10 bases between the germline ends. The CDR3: CASRDRRNQPQHF. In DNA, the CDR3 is TGTGCCAGTAGAGACAGGCGGAATCAGCCCCAGCATTTT.

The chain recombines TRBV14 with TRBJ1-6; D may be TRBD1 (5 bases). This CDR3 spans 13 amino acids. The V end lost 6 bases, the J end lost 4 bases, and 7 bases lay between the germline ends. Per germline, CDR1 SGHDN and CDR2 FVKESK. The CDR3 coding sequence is TGTGCCAGCAGACGACAGTATAATTCACCCCTCCACTTT. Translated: CASRRQYNSPLHF.

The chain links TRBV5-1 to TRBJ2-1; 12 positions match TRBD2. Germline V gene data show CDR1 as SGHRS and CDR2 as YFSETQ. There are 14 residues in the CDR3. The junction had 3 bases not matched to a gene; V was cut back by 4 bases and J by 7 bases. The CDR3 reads CASSKTSGGNEQFF. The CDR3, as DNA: TGCGCCAGCAGCAAGACTAGCGGGGGAAATGAGCAGTTCTTC.

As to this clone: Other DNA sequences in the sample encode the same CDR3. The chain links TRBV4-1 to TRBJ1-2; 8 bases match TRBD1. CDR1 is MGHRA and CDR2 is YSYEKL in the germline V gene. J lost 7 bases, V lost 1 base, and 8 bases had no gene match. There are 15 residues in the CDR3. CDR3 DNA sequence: TGCGCCAGCAGCCAAGTGCACAGGGGGGAGTCTGGCTACACCTTC. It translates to CASSQVHRGESGYTF.

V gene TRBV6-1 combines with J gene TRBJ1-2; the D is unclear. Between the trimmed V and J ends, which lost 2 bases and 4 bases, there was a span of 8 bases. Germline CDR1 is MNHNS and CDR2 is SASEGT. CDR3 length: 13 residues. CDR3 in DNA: TGTGCCAGCAGTGAATACGGTTTCTATGGCTACACCTTC. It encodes CASSEYGFYGYTF.

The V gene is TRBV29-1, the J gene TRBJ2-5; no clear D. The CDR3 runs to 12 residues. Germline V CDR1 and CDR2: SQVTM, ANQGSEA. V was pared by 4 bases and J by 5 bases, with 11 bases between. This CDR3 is CSVVSQLETQYF. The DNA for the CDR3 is TGCAGCGTTGTGTCCCAGTTGGAGACCCAGTACTTC.

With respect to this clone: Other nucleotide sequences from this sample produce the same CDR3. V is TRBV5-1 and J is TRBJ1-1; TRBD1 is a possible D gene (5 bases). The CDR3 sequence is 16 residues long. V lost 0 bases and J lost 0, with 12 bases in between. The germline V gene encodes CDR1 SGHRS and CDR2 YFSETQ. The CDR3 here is CASSLAGTGLNTEAFF. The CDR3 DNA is TGCGCCAGCAGCTTGGCTGGAACAGGATTGAACACTGAAGCTTTCTTT.

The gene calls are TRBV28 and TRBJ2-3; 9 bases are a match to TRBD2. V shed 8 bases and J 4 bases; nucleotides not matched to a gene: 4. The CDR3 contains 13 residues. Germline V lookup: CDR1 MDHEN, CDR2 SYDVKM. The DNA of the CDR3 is TGTGCCAGCTTAGCGGGGGCACCAGATACGCAGTATTTT. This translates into CASLAGAPDTQYF.

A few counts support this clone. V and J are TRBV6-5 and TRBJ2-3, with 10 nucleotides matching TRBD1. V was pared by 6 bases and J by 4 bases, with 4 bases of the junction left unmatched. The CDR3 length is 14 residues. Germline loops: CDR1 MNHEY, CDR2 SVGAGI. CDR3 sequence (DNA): TGTGCCAGCAGGCGGACAGGGGGAGCAGATACGCAGTATTTT. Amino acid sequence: CASRRTGGADTQYF.